These 32 T cell receptor beta chains were sequenced from one sample in a study of immune evolution from preneoplasia to lung adenocarcinoma. Produced via immunoSEQ multiplex PCR; TCRdb's table is partial and in-frame only. The sample yields 6,000 or so clones, approximately 78% seen once. What was sequenced was FFPE invasive lung adenocarcinoma tissue. The receptor source for this set is a person aged 50 to 59 with lung adenocarcinoma.

This sequence joins TRBV30 and TRBJ2-2; a weak D match, TRBD1 (6 bases). Germline CDR1 GTSNPN, CDR2 SVGIG (reference sequence). Between the trimmed V and J ends, which lost 5 bases and 1 base, there was a span of 8 bases. This CDR3 contains 13 residues. The CDR3: CAWLDRNTGELFF. The DNA for the CDR3 is TGTGCCTGGTTGGACAGGAACACCGGGGAGCTGTTTTTT.

The DNA for the CDR3 is TGTGCCAGCAGCTTAGGAATGGACAGGGCCGAGCAGTACTTC. Translation: CASSLGMDRAEQYF. The V gene is TRBV13, the J gene TRBJ2-7; 8 nucleotides line up with TRBD1. This CDR3 has 14 residues. V shed 0 bases, J shed 6 bases, and the junction held 4 bases outside the gene matches. The germline gives CDR1 PRHDT, CDR2 FYEKMQ (reference sequence).

The chain employs TRBV2 and TRBJ2-1; D may be TRBD2 (5 bases). The CDR3 totals 15 residues. The ends were cut back, 3 bases at V and 7 bases at J, with 16 bases in the middle. Germline lookup yields CDR1 SNHLY and CDR2 FYNNEI. The CDR3 nucleotides read TGTGCCAGCAGTGATAGGTCGAGTGGGGAGAATGAGCAGTTCTTC. Translated, it gives CASSDRSSGENEQFF.

This sequence joins TRBV27 and TRBJ1-5; 7 bases line up with TRBD1. Germline CDR1 is MNHEY and CDR2 is SMNVEV (reference sequence). Trimming at V came to 3 bases and at J to 4 bases, leaving 3 bases not matched to a gene. This CDR3 contains 14 residues. CDR3 loop: CASSFSQGNQPQHF. CDR3 coding DNA: TGTGCCAGCAGTTTCTCACAGGGGAATCAGCCCCAGCATTTT.

The J gene is TRBJ2-2, the V gene TRBV7-6; 11 bases map to TRBD2. Germline CDR1 and CDR2: SGHVS and FNYEAQ. The CDR3 runs 17 residues. V shed 4 bases, J shed 1 base, and the junction held 5 bases outside the gene matches. The CDR3 bases are TGTGCCAGCAGCTCAGAGGGACTAGCGGTGAACACCGGGGAGCTGTTTTTT. Its translation is CASSSEGLAVNTGELFF.

This chain uses TRBV7-2 with TRBJ2-7, with 8 bases that match TRBD1. Germline CDR1 is SGHTA and CDR2 is FQGNSA. V lost 6 bases, J lost 4 bases, and 8 bases stayed unmatched. There are 14 residues in the CDR3. The chain's CDR3 is CASSYDRGRYEQYF. Written as DNA, the CDR3 is TGTGCCAGCAGTTATGACAGGGGTCGGTACGAGCAGTACTTC.

The V and J genes are TRBV28 and TRBJ1-5; a possible D gene is TRBD1 (5 bases). Germline-derived CDR1 and CDR2 are MDHEN and SYDVKM. The length of the CDR3 is 14 residues. Trimming left V 7 bases short and J 9 bases short, with 19 bases between. The CDR3 DNA reads TGTGCCAGCAACCTGGGTCAGGGTCTAAGGCCCCAGCATTTT. It is translated as CASNLGQGLRPQHF.

CDR3 DNA: TGTGCCAGCAGTGTGAGCCCCGGACAGAATGAAAAACTGTTTTTT. This translates into CASSVSPGQNEKLFF. The chain recombines TRBV6-4 with TRBJ1-4, with D possibly TRBD1 on 6 matching bases. CDR1 is MRHNA, CDR2 SNTAGT, per germline. CDR3 size: 15 residues. Trimming removed 4 bases at V and 5 bases at J, with 14 bases between.

This chain joins TRBV7-2 and TRBJ2-2, with TRBD2 identical over 7 bases. The ends lost 5 bases at V and 8 bases at J; junction bases unmatched: 8. The germline CDR1 and CDR2 sequences are SGHTA and FQGNSA. The CDR3 consists of 14 residues. CDR3 sequence (DNA): TGTGCCAGCAGCGCACTAGCGAAAGGGGGGGAGCTGTTTTTT. Amino acid sequence: CASSALAKGGELFF.

The rearrangement links TRBV4-1 to TRBJ2-3, with 7 nucleotides matching TRBD1. V shed 6 bases, J shed 5 bases, and the junction held 14 bases outside the gene matches. Germline assignment: CDR1 MGHRA and CDR2 YSYEKL. The CDR3 sequence is 16 residues long. CDR3 sequence: CASSSGTVYFGDTQYF. The CDR3 DNA reads as TGCGCCAGCAGTTCCGGGACAGTCTATTTCGGAGATACGCAGTATTTT.

The chain recombines TRBV12-5 with TRBJ1-5, with 7 bases fitting TRBD1. The CDR3 covers 18 residues. J gave up 4 bases and V 5 bases, and 17 bases lay outside the gene matches. CDR1 is LGHNT, CDR2 FRNRAP, per germline. The CDR3 reads CASGPHPQGEVHNQPQHF. Written as DNA, the CDR3 is TGTGCTAGTGGTCCCCACCCTCAGGGGGAAGTTCATAATCAGCCCCAGCATTTT.

The chain links TRBV20-1 to TRBJ1-2, with unresolved D. The CDR3 is 11 amino acids. Trimming removed 6 bases at V and 6 bases at J, with 11 bases between. Per the germline V gene, CDR1 is DFQATT and CDR2 is SNEGSKA (reference sequence). In DNA, the CDR3 is TGCAGTGCGAGACCCAAGGATGGCTACACCTTC. It specifies CSARPKDGYTF.

Comment on this clone: The junction departs from germline at one end; a sequencing error may be responsible. The chain is built from TRBV7-9 and TRBJ2-7; D is ambiguous. This CDR3 is 12 amino acids long. Germline V lookup: CDR1 SEHNR, CDR2 FQNEAQ (reference sequence). CDR3 in DNA: TGTGCCAGCAGCTTAGAGGTTTCGAGTACTGACTTC. It yields the protein CASSLEVSSTDF. The full variable domain, rest sourced from reference TRBV7-9 and TRBJ2-7, is DTGVSQNPRHKITKRGQNVTFRCDPISEHNRLYWYRQTLGQGPEFLTYFQNEAQLEKSRLLSDRFSAERPKGSFSTLEIQRTEQGDSAMYLCASSLEVSSTDFGPGTRLTVT.

The chain couples TRBV13 to TRBJ2-7, with TRBD1 identical over 9 bases. Germline V lookup: CDR1 PRHDT, CDR2 FYEKMQ (reference sequence). The CDR3 is 11 amino acids. V lost 5 bases, J lost 12 bases, and 5 bases stayed unmatched. CDR3 residues: CASSLGQGPYF. CDR3 bases: TGTGCCAGCAGCCTGGGACAGGGTCCGTACTTC.

This CDR3 reads CASSTGVTYNEQFF. Here the CDR3 DNA reads TGTGCCAGTAGTACGGGTGTAACCTACAATGAGCAGTTCTTC. This rearrangement joins TRBV19 to TRBJ2-1; D remains ambiguous. The germline V and J ends were trimmed by 4 bases and 2 bases, with 9 bases remaining between them. From germline, CDR1 is LNHDA and CDR2 SQIVND (reference sequence). CDR3 length equals 14 residues.

This clone was recorded only once. This rearrangement joins TRBV9 to TRBJ2-3, with D unresolved. This CDR3 comprises 15 residues. The germline V gene encodes CDR1 SGDLS and CDR2 YYNGEE. V was shortened by 3 bases and J by 9 bases, with 20 bases between the two germline ends. The DNA of the CDR3 is TGTGCCAGCAGCGAAGGAAGGGTAAGGTCTTCGACGCAGTATTTT. Encoded protein: CASSEGRVRSSTQYF.

This rearrangement joins TRBV19 to TRBJ1-5; no definite D call. This CDR3 is 16 amino acids long. Trimming shortened V by 3 bases and J by 3 bases, and 15 bases separated the two germline ends. Germline V lookup: CDR1 LNHDA, CDR2 SQIVND (reference sequence). For the CDR3, the DNA is TGTGCCAGTAGTATCGTGTCAGACTTTATCAATCAGCCCCAGCATTTT. It codes for CASSIVSDFINQPQHF.

The chain links TRBV10-3 to TRBJ1-2; TRBD1 matches at 7 bases. Per germline, CDR1 ENHRY and CDR2 SYGVKD. Trimming at V came to 10 bases and at J to 0 bases, leaving 8 bases not matched to a gene. This CDR3 has 14 amino acids. CDR3 DNA sequence: TGTGCCACCAGGGGGGGGGAAGCTAACTATGGCTACACCTTC. Translating gives CATRGGEANYGYTF.

V usage is TRBV9 and J usage is TRBJ1-5, with no clear D. CDR1 SGDLS and CDR2 YYNGEE come from the germline V gene. The CDR3 runs 13 residues. With 3 bases removed from V and 5 bases from J, the gap between germline ends came to 9 bases. CDR3 sequence: CASSGDPHQPQHF. The CDR3 nucleotides are TGTGCCAGCAGCGGAGACCCCCATCAGCCCCAGCATTTT.

The V and J genes are TRBV20-1 and TRBJ1-2; unclear D gene. Trimming took off 7 bases at V and 5 bases at J, with 11 bases between the two ends. The CDR3 runs 11 residues. From germline, CDR1 is DFQATT and CDR2 SNEGSKA (reference sequence). This CDR3 is CSGGLAYGYTF. In DNA, the CDR3 is TGCAGTGGGGGTTTAGCTTATGGCTACACCTTC.

J is TRBJ1-1 and V is TRBV6-5, with a weak D call TRBD1 (5 bases). The V gene's germline CDR1 is MNHEY and CDR2 SVGAGI. The CDR3 spans 14 residues. Trimming stripped 6 bases from V and 1 base from J, with 12 bases between. CDR3 DNA: TGTGCCAGCAGGCTCGGGGCCCAGAACACTGAAGCTTTCTTT. Translated: CASRLGAQNTEAFF.

This chain uses TRBV18 with TRBJ2-1; TRBD1 aligns across 11 bases. This CDR3 region has 14 residues. V dropped 3 bases and J dropped 9; count of bases not matched to a gene: 4. CDR1 is KGHSH, CDR2 LQKENI, per germline. As DNA, the CDR3 is TGTGCCAGCTCACCGGGACAGGGGGGGACTGAGCAGTTCTTC. This gives the protein CASSPGQGGTEQFF.

The J gene is TRBJ2-3, the V gene TRBV28; D is perhaps TRBD2 (6 bases). Germline V gene data show CDR1 as MDHEN and CDR2 as SYDVKM. This CDR3 region has 16 residues. Trimming removed 5 bases from V and 2 bases from J, with 17 bases in between. The CDR3 DNA reads TGTGCCAGCAGTCCAGGCCTAGCGCTGCTCACAGATACGCAGTATTTT. It yields the protein CASSPGLALLTDTQYF.

Concerning this clone itself: One junction end disagrees with the germline gene, perhaps due to a read error. The rearrangement links TRBV7-2 to TRBJ2-1; the D gene is possibly TRBD1 (6 bases). CDR1 SGHTA and CDR2 FQGNSA come from the germline V gene. The length of the CDR3 is 15 residues. For the CDR3, the DNA is TGTGCCAGCAGATTAGCAGGACAGATTTACAATGAGCAGTTCTTC. It codes for CASRLAGQIYNEQFF.

This clone was observed a few times. The V call is TRBV5-1, the J call TRBJ2-1; 7 nucleotides agree with TRBD2. Trimming took 4 bases from V and 10 from J; bases not matched to a gene: 17. The CDR3 consists of 16 residues. The germline V gene has CDR1 SGHRS and CDR2 YFSETQ. CDR3 in DNA: TGCGCCAGCAGCCCGAGTGGGAGGGCCGGGATTGGGGAGCAGTTCTTC. Protein: CASSPSGRAGIGEQFF.

This clone appeared a few times. CDR3 nucleotide sequence: TGTGCCAGCAGCTTGGTAGCGGGAAGCAACAATGAGCAGTTCTTC. It specifies CASSLVAGSNNEQFF. V is TRBV5-4 and J is TRBJ2-1; 8 positions match TRBD2. Germline trimming cut 0 bases from V and 5 bases from J; bases unmatched to any gene: 4. Germline CDR1 SGHNT, CDR2 YYREEE (reference sequence). CDR3 length: 15 amino acids.

J is TRBJ1-1 and V is TRBV5-1; TRBD1 is a possible D gene (5 bases). Germline CDR1 reads SGHRS; CDR2 reads YFSETQ. This CDR3 spans 12 amino acids. V shed 7 bases and J shed 3 bases, with 10 bases lying between them. For the CDR3, the DNA is TGCGCCAGCTCGGTGGGGGACACTGAAGCTTTCTTT. It specifies CASSVGDTEAFF.

The chain couples TRBV28 to TRBJ1-1, with D possibly TRBD1 on 5 matching bases. The V gene's germline CDR1 is MDHEN and CDR2 SYDVKM. V was trimmed by 6 bases and J by 0 bases, leaving 8 bases between them. The CDR3 length is 13 residues. The CDR3: CASSTGLNTEAFF. In DNA, the CDR3 is TGTGCCAGCAGCACAGGTCTGAACACTGAAGCTTTCTTT.

The gene calls are TRBV7-2 and TRBJ1-2; no firm D call. The CDR3 consists of 15 residues. CDR1 is SGHTA and CDR2 is FQGNSA in the germline V gene. Trimming removed 2 bases from V and 2 bases from J, with 12 bases in between. CDR3 residues: CASSLPLGRNYGYTF. The CDR3 DNA is TGTGCCAGCAGCTTACCACTAGGCAGGAACTATGGCTACACCTTC.

This chain connects TRBV19 to TRBJ1-2; D uncertain. Trimming took 7 bases from V and 5 from J, leaving 11 bases between them. The CDR3 sequence is 12 residues long. Per germline, CDR1 LNHDA and CDR2 SQIVND (reference sequence). Here the CDR3 reads CASTAEIYGYTF. In DNA, the CDR3 is TGTGCCAGTACTGCCGAAATATATGGCTACACCTTC.

V gene TRBV19 combines with J gene TRBJ1-5; D ambiguous. V lost 3 bases and J 2 bases, leaving 11 bases between the germline ends. The CDR3 is 15 residues long. Per germline, CDR1 LNHDA and CDR2 SQIVND (reference sequence). In nucleotides, the CDR3 is TGTGCCAGTAGTATTACCAGGATTGGCAATCAGCCCCAGCATTTT. Amino acid sequence: CASSITRIGNQPQHF.

V is TRBV6-1 and J is TRBJ1-3; D is uncertain. The CDR3 is 16 residues long. CDR1 is MNHNS and CDR2 is SASEGT in the germline V gene. V was trimmed by 1 base and J by 4 bases, leaving 14 bases between them. Here the CDR3 DNA reads TGTGCCAGCAGTGAAGGACTCTCGCAGTTCGGAAACACCATATATTTT. Protein product: CASSEGLSQFGNTIYF.